This record concerns one TCR beta chain sequence. The antigen is undetermined. This entry comes from a study of a mutant IDH1 vaccine in newly diagnosed glioma. Study information: With temozolomide cycles, or 4-6 weeks after radiotherapy alone, vaccination was started. Earlier treatment was radiotherapy, temozolomide, or both, with most getting both.

The time point is: week 47, end of study. Vaccination comprised doses that each held 300 ug of mutant IDH1 20-mer peptide, plus topical imiquimod. Newly diagnosed WHO grade 3 or 4 IDH1-mutant, ATRX-lost astrocytomas were identified in the donors. The table came from immunoSEQ multiplex PCR; TCRdb's copy has only in-frame clones and leaves some out. The sample holds approximately 50,000 clones; approximately 80% are singletons and the top ten take around 4.7%. The length of the CDR3 is 13 residues. The germline gives CDR1 LNHDA, CDR2 SQIVND (reference sequence). V lost 2 bases and J lost 5, with 10 bases in between.

This TCR was sampled from a woman aged 40 to 55 with glioma. Some clones in this sample may be carry-over from other donors' samples. Sample: PBMCs, taken from a glioma patient whose treatment included an IDH1 peptide vaccine. The genes are TRBV19 and TRBJ2-7; no clear D. The CDR3 reads CASSISGVDEQYF. DNA for the CDR3: TGTGCCAGTAGTATATCTGGCGTGGACGAGCAGTACTTC.